The 20 T cell receptor beta chains in this list originate from one sample, sequenced in a study of blood T cell repertoires in COVID-19. Sequencing was performed with immunoSEQ multiplex PCR; in TCRdb, only in-frame clones are kept and a portion is missing. The sample contains 120,000 or so clones, 60% to 80% of which appear only once. Sample: peripheral blood. The receptors come from a human donor in a cohort sampled during active COVID-19.

This clone came up a few times. The identical CDR3 is also encoded by other nucleotide sequences in the sample. The genes are TRBV6-5 and TRBJ1-2; maybe TRBD1 (6 bases). V dropped 3 bases and J dropped 4 bases, with 12 bases sitting between them. Germline CDR1 MNHEY, CDR2 SVGAGI. CDR3 length: 14 amino acids. The CDR3 DNA reads as TGTGCCAGCAGTTATGGGGGCCTCCTCTATGGCTACACCTTC. Amino acid sequence: CASSYGGLLYGYTF.

Comments on this clone: Distinct nucleotide sequences in the sample also encode this CDR3. The chain recombines TRBV5-1 with TRBJ1-1; no definite D call. The CDR3 runs 13 residues. V shed 1 base and J shed 1 base, with 5 bases lying between them. CDR1 is SGHRS, CDR2 YFSETQ, per germline. Written as DNA, the CDR3 is TGCGCCAGCAGCTTGCGGGGGAACACTGAAGCTTTCTTT. Protein product: CASSLRGNTEAFF.

The rearrangement uses TRBV4-1 and TRBJ1-5; 9 nucleotides agree with TRBD1. Germline CDR1 reads MGHRA; CDR2 reads YSYEKL. The CDR3 has 14 amino acids. With 5 bases clipped from V and 6 bases from J, the junction kept 5 bases outside the gene matches. The CDR3 protein is CASSIQGAVQPQHF. CDR3 DNA sequence: TGCGCCAGCAGCATACAGGGGGCTGTTCAGCCCCAGCATTTT.

This clone was counted only a few times. V gene TRBV5-4 combines with J gene TRBJ2-7; 9 bases align to TRBD2. V gave up 3 bases and J gave up 4 bases; unmatched junction bases: 5. The germline gives CDR1 SGHNT, CDR2 YYREEE (reference sequence). The CDR3 covers 14 residues. CDR3 sequence: CASSYSGGTYEQYF. Here the CDR3 DNA reads TGTGCCAGCAGCTATAGCGGGGGAACGTACGAGCAGTACTTC.

This clone was picked up a small number of times. V usage is TRBV5-1 and J usage is TRBJ2-7; 10 nucleotides align to TRBD2. There are 14 residues in the CDR3. Germline V gene lookup returns CDR1 SGHRS and CDR2 YFSETQ. V was clipped by 2 bases and J by 4 bases; unmatched bases: 3. CDR3 sequence reads: CASSLAGGRYEQYF. CDR3 coding DNA: TGCGCCAGCAGCTTAGCGGGAGGGCGGTACGAGCAGTACTTC.

This clone has just a few counts. The V call is TRBV28, the J call TRBJ2-7; the D gene is possibly TRBD2 (6 bases). CDR1 and CDR2 from the germline V gene are MDHEN and SYDVKM. CDR3 length: 14 amino acids. Trimming shortened V by 6 bases and J by 0 bases, and 12 bases separated the two germline ends. The CDR3 is CASRTAGGSYEQYF. For the CDR3, the DNA is TGTGCCAGCAGAACCGCCGGGGGCTCCTACGAGCAGTACTTC. The full variable domain, its missing parts supplied by reference TRBV28 and TRBJ2-7, is DVKVTQSSRYLVKRTGEKVFLECVQDMDHENMFWYRQDPGLGLRLIYFSYDVKMKEKGDIPEGYSVSREKKERFSLILESASTNQTSMYLCASRTAGGSYEQYFGPGTRLTVT.

As regards this clone: Other DNA sequences in this specimen translate into the identical CDR3. This chain joins TRBV28 and TRBJ1-5, with unresolved D. Trimming shortened V by 6 bases and J by 2 bases, and 11 bases separated the two germline ends. This CDR3 has 14 amino acids. CDR1 is MDHEN and CDR2 is SYDVKM in the germline V gene. The CDR3 bases are TGTGCCAGCAGCCTCCGACTTGGCAATCAGCCCCAGCATTTT. It specifies CASSLRLGNQPQHF.

This clone was detected only once. The rearrangement links TRBV19 to TRBJ1-6; 9 bases match TRBD1. The CDR3 covers 19 residues. The ends lost 3 bases at V and 4 bases at J; junction bases unmatched: 13. Germline CDR1 reads LNHDA; CDR2 reads SQIVND (reference sequence). CDR3 in DNA: TGTGCCAGTAGTATGGGGACAGGGACCTCAAGGATATATAATTCACCCCTCCACTTT. Its protein product is CASSMGTGTSRIYNSPLHF.

This clone was observed a handful of times. The chain employs TRBV23-1 and TRBJ1-2; 11 bases match TRBD1. TRBV23-1 is flagged as an ORF with uncertain function. The CDR3 has 16 amino acids. The V segment lost 0 bases and the J segment 6 bases; nucleotides outside the gene matches: 6. As DNA, the CDR3 is TGCGCCAGCAGTCAATCGGGTGGACAGGGGGCAGATGGCTACACCTTC. It specifies CASSQSGGQGADGYTF.

This clone was seen a handful of times. This chain links TRBV5-4 with TRBJ1-2, with 10 bases identical to TRBD1. Trimming cost V 4 bases and J 5 bases; bases outside gene matches: 2. The CDR3 is 13 residues long. From germline, CDR1 is SGHNT and CDR2 YYREEE (reference sequence). The CDR3 is CASSTGQGYGYTF. The CDR3, as DNA: TGTGCCAGCAGCACGGGACAGGGGTATGGCTACACCTTC.

This clone is a singleton in its sample. Written as DNA, the CDR3 is TGCGCCAGCAGCTTGGTGCGGGGGCACGAGCAGTACTTC. This codes for CASSLVRGHEQYF. V usage is TRBV5-1 and J usage is TRBJ2-7, with D possibly matching TRBD2 (7 bases). This CDR3 is 13 amino acids long. V gave up 0 bases and J gave up 5 bases, with 9 bases separating them. CDR1 is SGHRS and CDR2 is YFSETQ in the germline V gene.

This clone was seen more than once but under ten times. The chain is built from TRBV9 and TRBJ1-2; 9 bases map to TRBD1. Looked up from germline, CDR1 is SGDLS and CDR2 is YYNGEE. With V trimmed by 5 bases and J by 11 bases, 10 bases remained unmatched. CDR3 length equals 13 residues. CDR3 DNA: TGTGCCAGCAGGGCCGGGACAGGGCAGCTTTACACCTTC. This gives the protein CASRAGTGQLYTF.

A few counts support this clone. The J gene is TRBJ1-2, the V gene TRBV6-6, with a tentative D call TRBD1 (6 bases). This CDR3 is 14 amino acids long. The germline gives CDR1 MNHNY, CDR2 SVGAGI (reference sequence). V lost 5 bases, J lost 5 bases, and 15 bases lay in between. CDR3 region: CASSDGQTGYGYTF. The CDR3 DNA follows: TGTGCCAGCAGTGACGGACAGACCGGGTATGGCTACACCTTC.

V usage is TRBV27 and J usage is TRBJ1-5; 11 bases align to TRBD1. Germline CDR1 and CDR2: MNHEY and SMNVEV (reference sequence). The CDR3 runs 17 residues. The V gene end was trimmed by 5 bases and the J gene end by 4 bases; junction bases not matched to a gene: 10. CDR3 loop: CASSPDWTGGGNQPQHF. For the CDR3, the DNA is TGTGCCAGCAGTCCCGACTGGACAGGGGGCGGGAATCAGCCCCAGCATTTT.

This clone occurred a few times. The chain joins TRBV28 to TRBJ2-7; TRBD1 might be the D (5 bases). The CDR3 extends over 15 amino acids. Trimming removed 5 bases at V and 1 base at J, with 15 bases between. CDR1 and CDR2 (germline): MDHEN, SYDVKM. CDR3 bases: TGTGCCAGCAGTCCCCAGACAGCTTCTTCCTACGAGCAGTACTTC. This encodes CASSPQTASSYEQYF.

The J gene is TRBJ2-3, the V gene TRBV29-1; D is ambiguous. Trimming shortened V by 5 bases and J by 0 bases, and 12 bases separated the two germline ends. Looked up from germline, CDR1 is SQVTM and CDR2 is ANQGSEA. This CDR3 is built from 14 residues. DNA of the CDR3: TGCAGCGTTCCTGACTTGTTTAGCACAGATACGCAGTATTTT. This gives the protein CSVPDLFSTDTQYF.

V and J are TRBV7-6 and TRBJ1-3, with D tentatively TRBD1 (5 bases). Deletions cut 1 base from V and 0 bases from J, with 10 bases between. This CDR3 region has 16 residues. From germline, CDR1 is SGHVS and CDR2 FNYEAQ. CDR3 protein: CASSLELRDSGNTIYF. CDR3 nucleotide sequence: TGTGCCAGCAGCTTAGAGCTCAGGGACTCTGGAAACACCATATATTTT. The variable domain in full, completed from reference TRBV7-6 and TRBJ1-3, reads GAGVSQSPRYKVTKRGQDVALRCDPISGHVSLYWYRQALGQGPEFLTYFNYEAQQDKSGLPNDRFSAERPEGSISTLTIQRTEQRDSAMYRCASSLELRDSGNTIYFGEGSWLTVV.

The chain employs TRBV30 and TRBJ1-6, with TRBD1 identical over 10 bases. The CDR3 has 15 amino acids. The junction had 5 bases not matched to a gene; V was cut back by 1 base and J by 8 bases. Germline V CDR1 and CDR2: GTSNPN, SVGIG (reference sequence). The CDR3 nucleotides read TGTGCCTGGAGTGGGAGGACAGGGGGGGATTCACCCCTCCACTTT. This encodes CAWSGRTGGDSPLHF.

The DNA for the CDR3 is TGTGCCAGTAGTATGACGACTGGCTCCTACGAGCAGTACTTC. This gives the protein CASSMTTGSYEQYF. This chain joins TRBV19 and TRBJ2-7; no firm D call. This CDR3 contains 14 residues. Trimming left V 3 bases short and J 0 bases short, with 9 bases between. Germline V lookup: CDR1 LNHDA, CDR2 SQIVND (reference sequence).

The DNA for the CDR3 is TGTGCCAGCAGCCATTGGGGGCTACACTCCTACGAGCAGTACTTC. Translating gives CASSHWGLHSYEQYF. The chain carries TRBV3-1 (or the pseudogene TRBV3-2) and TRBJ2-7; tentative D call: TRBD1 (6 bases). The ends were cut back, 3 bases at V and 0 bases at J, with 12 bases in the middle. This CDR3 is 15 amino acids long. CDR1 is LGHDT and CDR2 is YNNKEL in the germline V gene (reference sequence).